The clone carrying this T cell receptor (beta chain) was seen a handful of times. Antigen unknown. Germline assignment: CDR1 SNHLY and CDR2 FYNNEI. CDR3 length: 11 amino acids. Trimming took 8 bases from V and 1 from J, leaving 6 bases between them. The sample is drawn from a study of T cell responses to AZD1222 COVID-19 vaccine. General study results and limits: Spike-specific TCR breadth and depth went up after people got two AZD1222 doses. Repertoire collection took place solely once the T cell response had peaked.

TCRdb keeps only in-frame clones here, not all; method: immunoSEQ multiplex PCR. The repertoire consists of 70,000 to 90,000 clones, with around 87% occurring once and the leading ten covering roughly a sixth. This sequence was found in an adult who received the AZD1222 COVID-19 vaccine. The rearrangement links TRBV2 to TRBJ2-7; D is unresolved. The input for sequencing was peripheral blood, taken 28 days after the second AZD1222 dose. The CDR3 nucleotides are TGTGCCAGCGGTTCTTCCTACGAGCAGTACTTC. Translating it yields CASGSSYEQYF.